This T cell receptor beta chain is drawn from a study of vaccination and CD4 T cells after COVID-19. Study at large: Overlapping spike peptides served as the stimulus for the cells. These peptides came from SARS-CoV-2 and from the common cold coronaviruses HCoV-NL63, HCoV-OC43 and HCoV-229E.

Cultured CD4+ T-cell DNA underwent Oncomine TCR Beta short-read sequencing. The authors extracted genomic DNA from cultured CD4+ T cells. TCRdb reprocessed the PCR reads with MiXCR, giving one entry per CDR3 protein. The repertoire includes about 7,000 distinct CDR3 sequences, roughly 70% of them detected once, and 16% sits in the top ten. CDR1 and CDR2 from the germline V gene are SGHTA and FQGNSA. Trimming took 5 bases from V and 2 from J, leaving 7 bases between them. There are 12 residues in the CDR3. The treatment is: approximately 10-day PBMC culture with coronavirus spike peptide pools or control peptides (ViraFEST assay). Positivity by PCR occurred from March to December 2020, a period that predated US Alpha, Beta and Delta variants. Concerning this clonotype: What it recognizes is unknown.

The gene calls are TRBV7-2 and TRBJ2-7; perhaps TRBD1 as D (5 bases). This TCR was recovered from a human donor who had recovered from COVID-19. Source material: CD4+ T cells from blood, cultured in vitro. CDR3 region: CASSLDTYEQYF. The CDR3 DNA is TGTGCCAGCAGCCTGGACACCTACGAGCAGTACTTC.